What follows are 27 T cell receptor beta chains derived from one specimen sequenced in a study of blood T cell repertoires in COVID-19. Some clones are missing from TCRdb's copy, which holds only in-frame ones; the method was immunoSEQ multiplex PCR. The table shows 200,000 to 300,000 clones, with 70% to 85% occurring only once. The specimen was peripheral blood. The receptor source for this set is a woman older than 75 with acute or convalescent COVID-19.

The V call is TRBV5-1, the J call TRBJ2-3; 7 nucleotides line up with TRBD1. Trimming took 4 bases from V and 2 from J; bases not matched to a gene: 7. This CDR3 has 15 residues. Germline CDR1 SGHRS, CDR2 YFSETQ. The CDR3 nucleotides read TGCGCCAGCAGCCTCTCGACAGGGTTCACAGATACGCAGTATTTT. Translating gives CASSLSTGFTDTQYF.

Turning to this clone: One end of the junction varies from germline; a read error may be responsible. The chain couples TRBV18 to TRBJ1-1; TRBD1 matches 7 bases. Germline CDR1 and CDR2: KGHSH and LQKENI. The CDR3 sequence is 12 residues long. CDR3 nucleotide sequence: TGTGCCAGCTCACCAGCAACAGGGGATTCGTCCTTT. Its translation: CASSPATGDSSF.

The J gene is TRBJ1-2, the V gene TRBV19; TRBD1 is a possible D gene (6 bases). The CDR3 is 16 amino acids. Germline V gene lookup returns CDR1 LNHDA and CDR2 SQIVND (reference sequence). Trimming took off 4 bases at V and 5 bases at J, with 20 bases between the two ends. This CDR3 reads CASSTSPGVRVYGYTF. The CDR3 coding sequence is TGTGCCAGTAGTACATCCCCAGGGGTACGAGTATATGGCTACACCTTC.

The chain recombines TRBV5-1 with TRBJ2-5; 13 bases are a match to TRBD2. With V trimmed by 4 bases and J by 5 bases, 5 bases remained unmatched. This CDR3 region has 15 residues. Germline CDR1 SGHRS, CDR2 YFSETQ. The CDR3 sequence: CASSELAGGPETQYF. The CDR3 region has the DNA TGCGCCAGCAGCGAACTAGCGGGGGGGCCGGAGACCCAGTACTTC.

CDR3 nucleotide sequence: TGTGCCAGCAGGGCGGAGACAGCTTATAATTCACCCCTCCACTTT. It translates to CASRAETAYNSPLHF. The chain combines TRBV7-2 with TRBJ1-6; the D gene is possibly TRBD1 (5 bases). CDR3 length: 15 residues. The ends were cut back, 6 bases at V and 4 bases at J, with 13 bases in the middle. Germline V CDR1 and CDR2: SGHTA, FQGNSA.

As regards this clone: This sample also contains other DNA sequences that code for the same CDR3. The chain employs TRBV6-5 and TRBJ1-1; D uncertain. The CDR3 sequence is 13 residues long. Germline V lookup: CDR1 MNHEY, CDR2 SVGAGI. V lost 6 bases to trimming and J lost 0 bases, with 8 bases between them. The CDR3 spells CASSKTVNTEAFF. The CDR3, as DNA: TGTGCCAGCAGCAAAACTGTGAACACTGAAGCTTTCTTT.

The genes are TRBV7-9 and TRBJ1-2, with 7 bases lining up with TRBD1. The V segment lost 4 bases and the J segment 3 bases; nucleotides outside the gene matches: 5. Germline loops: CDR1 SEHNR, CDR2 FQNEAQ (reference sequence). The CDR3 is 14 amino acids. The CDR3 nucleotides read TGTGCCAGCAGCTCAAACGACAGGGACTATGGCTACACCTTC. This translates into CASSSNDRDYGYTF. Using reference TRBV7-9 and TRBJ1-2 for the parts outside the CDR3, the full variable domain is DTGVSQNPRHKITKRGQNVTFRCDPISEHNRLYWYRQTLGQGPEFLTYFQNEAQLEKSRLLSDRFSAERPKGSFSTLEIQRTEQGDSAMYLCASSSNDRDYGYTFGSGTRLTVV.

The J gene is TRBJ1-3, the V gene TRBV9; TRBD1 agrees at 7 bases. CDR3 length equals 19 residues. Germline loops: CDR1 SGDLS, CDR2 YYNGEE. The V segment lost 0 bases and the J segment 1 base; nucleotides outside the gene matches: 13. CDR3 sequence reads: CASSVGRPGQPASGNTIYF. The CDR3 DNA follows: TGTGCCAGCAGCGTAGGGAGACCGGGACAGCCCGCTTCTGGAAACACCATATATTTT.

The chain couples TRBV19 to TRBJ1-4; D is perhaps TRBD1 (5 bases). Germline CDR1 LNHDA, CDR2 SQIVND (reference sequence). This CDR3 is built from 17 residues. V dropped 4 bases and J dropped 0 bases, with 15 bases sitting between them. CDR3 nucleotide sequence: TGTGCCAGTAGTAGTCCCGGCGACAGTACAACTAATGAAAAACTGTTTTTT. Amino acids: CASSSPGDSTTNEKLFF.

The V gene is TRBV3-1 (or the pseudogene TRBV3-2), the J gene TRBJ1-1; TRBD1 might be the D (5 bases). The CDR3 is 14 amino acids. V was cut by 5 bases and J by 4 bases, with 14 bases left in between. The germline CDR1 and CDR2 sequences are LGHDT and YNNKEL (reference sequence). The CDR3 DNA is TGTGCCAGCAGCGACCGATTCAGGGTCACTGAAGCTTTCTTT. Its protein product is CASSDRFRVTEAFF.

This clone has more than one count but fewer than ten. This rearrangement joins TRBV28 to TRBJ2-7; 10 bases map to TRBD2. Germline V gene sequence: CDR1 MDHEN, CDR2 SYDVKM. Germline trimming cut 3 bases from V and 5 bases from J; bases unmatched to any gene: 7. The CDR3 is made up of 15 amino acids. In DNA form, the CDR3 reads TGTGCCAGCAGTTTGATGGCTAGCGGGAGTAACGAGCAGTACTTC. Its translation is CASSLMASGSNEQYF. Using reference TRBV28 and TRBJ2-7 for the parts outside the CDR3, the full variable domain is DVKVTQSSRYLVKRTGEKVFLECVQDMDHENMFWYRQDPGLGLRLIYFSYDVKMKEKGDIPEGYSVSREKKERFSLILESASTNQTSMYLCASSLMASGSNEQYFGPGTRLTVT.

The chain employs TRBV5-1 and TRBJ2-7; 9 nucleotides match TRBD1. Germline V lookup: CDR1 SGHRS, CDR2 YFSETQ. Trimming removed 0 bases from V and 2 bases from J; junction bases left unmatched: 9. The CDR3 sequence is 17 residues long. The CDR3 spells CASSLAPGQGTPYEQYF. Written as DNA, the CDR3 is TGCGCCAGCAGCTTGGCCCCGGGACAGGGTACTCCCTACGAGCAGTACTTC.

V gene TRBV28 combines with J gene TRBJ2-5, with 8 bases that match TRBD2. V dropped 4 bases and J dropped 5; count of bases not matched to a gene: 6. The germline V gene has CDR1 MDHEN and CDR2 SYDVKM. This CDR3 is built from 14 residues. The CDR3 loop reads CASSSPAGGETQYF. The CDR3 DNA follows: TGTGCCAGCAGTTCCCCCGCGGGAGGCGAGACCCAGTACTTC.

This clone has a single count. J is TRBJ2-3 and V is TRBV7-9; D might be TRBD1 (6 bases). Trimming cost V 1 base and J 1 base, with 9 bases left between them. The CDR3 totals 15 residues. The germline V gene has CDR1 SEHNR and CDR2 FQNEAQ (reference sequence). CDR3 in amino acids: CASSLVGQRTDTQYF. The DNA for the CDR3 is TGTGCCAGCAGCTTAGTTGGACAGCGCACAGATACGCAGTATTTT.

The chain employs TRBV7-2 and TRBJ1-2; the match to TRBD1 covers 10 bases. Germline CDR1 SGHTA, CDR2 FQGNSA. V lost 5 bases and J lost 4; bases outside the gene matches: 10. This CDR3 has 16 amino acids. CDR3 residues: CASSPWDRGSGYGYTF. The CDR3 DNA is TGTGCCAGCAGCCCTTGGGACAGGGGATCCGGCTATGGCTACACCTTC.

The V call is TRBV19, the J call TRBJ1-2; 8 bases are shared with TRBD1. Germline CDR1 and CDR2: LNHDA and SQIVND (reference sequence). V lost 2 bases and J lost 4; bases outside the gene matches: 3. This CDR3 contains 14 residues. CDR3 amino acids: CASSIRQGSYGYTF. Here the CDR3 DNA reads TGTGCCAGTAGTATAAGACAGGGGAGCTATGGCTACACCTTC.

V usage is TRBV5-6 and J usage is TRBJ1-5; 7 bases map to TRBD1. With V trimmed by 4 bases and J by 3 bases, 10 bases remained unmatched. CDR1 and CDR2 from the germline V gene are SGHDT and YYEEEE. The CDR3 consists of 16 residues. For the CDR3, the DNA is TGTGCCAGCAGCATAACGACAGGGTTAATCAATCAGCCCCAGCATTTT. This translates into CASSITTGLINQPQHF.

V usage is TRBV7-2 and J usage is TRBJ2-3; 11 nucleotides align to TRBD2. Per the germline V gene, CDR1 is SGHTA and CDR2 is FQGNSA. CDR3 length: 14 amino acids. J lost 6 bases, V lost 4 bases, and 3 bases had no gene match. Written as DNA, the CDR3 is TGTGCCAGCAGCTCCGGGACTAGCGGTGATACGCAGTATTTT. This codes for CASSSGTSGDTQYF. Together with reference TRBV7-2 and TRBJ2-3, the CDR3 gives the full variable domain: GAGVSQSPSNKVTEKGKDVELRCDPISGHTALYWYRQSLGQGLEFLIYFQGNSAPDKSGLPSDRFSAERTGGSVSTLTIQRTQQEDSAVYLCASSSGTSGDTQYFGPGTRLTVL.

The gene calls are TRBV2 and TRBJ2-7, with 8 nucleotides matching TRBD2. Germline lookup yields CDR1 SNHLY and CDR2 FYNNEI. J gave up 6 bases and V 7 bases, and 11 bases lay outside the gene matches. The CDR3 covers 14 residues. DNA of the CDR3: TGTGCCAGCAAAATCGACTTTCGGGGGGGCGAGCAGTACTTC. It encodes CASKIDFRGGEQYF.

The chain is built from TRBV5-3 and TRBJ2-3; D is perhaps TRBD2 (6 bases). TRBV5-3 qualifies as an ORF whose function is uncertain. The CDR3 sequence is 15 residues long. V dropped 2 bases and J dropped 2 bases, with 12 bases sitting between them. The CDR3 region has the DNA TGTGCCAGAAGCTTTTGGGCGGGGTACACAGATACGCAGTATTTT. Amino acid sequence: CARSFWAGYTDTQYF.

The V and J genes are TRBV3-1 (or the pseudogene TRBV3-2) and TRBJ2-7; 7 bases map to TRBD1. The CDR3 has 16 residues. With V trimmed by 4 bases and J by 4 bases, 13 bases remained unmatched. From germline, CDR1 is LGHDT and CDR2 YNNKEL (reference sequence). In DNA form, the CDR3 reads TGTGCCAGCAGCCGCCACCGTAGCGACAGGGAATACGAGCAGTACTTC. The encoded protein is CASSRHRSDREYEQYF.

The chain combines TRBV21-1 with TRBJ1-1; the table assigns TRBD1, which was not confirmed against the DNA. TRBV21-1 counts as a pseudogene. The CDR3 is made up of 13 amino acids. CDR3 sequence (DNA): TGTGCCAGCAGCCGTCAGGGCAACACTGAAGCTTTCTTT. Amino acids: CASSRQGNTEAFF.

The chain joins TRBV27 to TRBJ2-2, with TRBD1 as a possible D gene (6 bases). V lost 10 bases to trimming and J lost 4 bases, with 25 bases between them. Germline assignment: CDR1 MNHEY and CDR2 SMNVEV (reference sequence). This CDR3 is 17 amino acids long. The CDR3 bases are TGTGCCATCAAGAACCTTCCGGGACAAGGCGCCACCGGGGAGCTGTTTTTT. As protein: CAIKNLPGQGATGELFF.

The chain is built from TRBV6-5 and TRBJ2-5; 9 bases align to TRBD2. Unmatched junction bases numbered 10, after V lost 8 bases and J lost 6 bases. CDR3 length: 14 residues. Germline lookup yields CDR1 MNHEY and CDR2 SVGAGI. In nucleotides, the CDR3 is TGTGCCAGCCGGGCGGGGGGGATCTGGCAGACCCAGTACTTC. It codes for CASRAGGIWQTQYF.

The rearrangement uses TRBV2 and TRBJ2-1; the match to TRBD2 covers 11 bases. CDR1 and CDR2 (germline): SNHLY, FYNNEI. The V gene end was trimmed by 3 bases and the J gene end by 4 bases; junction bases not matched to a gene: 2. CDR3 size: 15 residues. CDR3 nucleotides: TGTGCCAGCAGTGAGGGGACTAGCGGTTACAATGAGCAGTTCTTC. Its protein product is CASSEGTSGYNEQFF.

The rearrangement joins TRBV23-1 to TRBJ1-2, with a weak D call TRBD1 (5 bases). TRBV23-1 is an open reading frame whose function is uncertain. V shed 2 bases and J shed 5 bases, with 18 bases lying between them. CDR3 length: 16 residues. The CDR3 spells CASSQLGSDGGYGYTF. In DNA form, the CDR3 reads TGCGCCAGCAGTCAACTCGGGTCTGACGGGGGATATGGCTACACCTTC.

V is TRBV15 and J is TRBJ2-7; TRBD1 might be the D (5 bases). This CDR3 region has 14 residues. The V gene's germline CDR1 is LNHNV and CDR2 YYDKDF (reference sequence). Trimming cost V 3 bases and J 10 bases, with 19 bases left between them. CDR3 bases: TGTGCCACCAGCAGCGGGCAATTTTCACAGGCTCAGTACTTC. This codes for CATSSGQFSQAQYF.